One and the same sample provided the 8 T cell receptor beta chains below, sequenced in a study of spatial heterogeneity in lung cancer. TCRdb re-called the 5' RACE reads with MiXCR, one entry per CDR3 protein. This sample yields 18,000 or so distinct CDR3 sequences, of which 9.2% are seen a single time; 20% belongs to the top ten. The time point denotes: blood at routine non-recurrence follow-up after resection. The sample consisted of PBMCs, taken at follow-up. These receptor sequences come from a male donor with early-stage non-small cell lung cancer.

This chain links TRBV7-8 with TRBJ2-1, with D possibly being TRBD1 (5 bases). The V and J ends lost 1 base and 2 bases respectively, with 15 bases between them. CDR1 is SGHVS and CDR2 is FQNEAQ in the germline V gene. The CDR3 runs to 17 residues. The CDR3 loop reads CASSLGGRGNTYNEQFF. The CDR3 DNA reads as TGTGCCAGCAGCTTAGGGGGAAGGGGCAATACCTACAATGAGCAGTTCTTC.

V and J are TRBV11-2 and TRBJ2-1; D is unclear. The germline V and J ends were trimmed by 0 bases and 0 bases, with 9 bases remaining between them. CDR1 SGHAT and CDR2 FQNNGV come from the germline V gene. CDR3 length equals 16 residues. CDR3 in DNA: TGTGCCAGCAGCTTAGATCCAGGCCACTCCTACAATGAGCAGTTCTTC. Protein sequence: CASSLDPGHSYNEQFF.

This clonotype was picked up many times. The V gene is TRBV2, the J gene TRBJ1-6; D gene uncertain. Germline V lookup: CDR1 SNHLY, CDR2 FYNNEI. The germline V and J ends were trimmed by 6 bases and 8 bases, with 20 bases remaining between them. This CDR3 region has 16 residues. CDR3 in amino acids: CASRELRPVLDSPLHF. The CDR3 DNA sequence: TGTGCCAGCAGGGAACTTAGACCGGTGCTGGATTCACCCCTCCACTTT. The full variable domain, in which reference TRBV2 and TRBJ1-6 provide the parts outside the CDR3, is EPEVTQTPSHQVTQMGQEVILRCVPISNHLYFYWYRQILGQKVEFLVSFYNNEISEKSEIFDDQFSVERPDGSNFTLKIRSTKLEDSAMYFCASRELRPVLDSPLHFGNGTRLTVT.

This CDR3 reads CASSLREGGSYEQYF. DNA for the CDR3: TGCGCCAGCAGCCTAAGAGAGGGGGGCTCCTACGAGCAGTACTTC. The chain has TRBV4-1 and TRBJ2-7; D could derive from TRBD1 or TRBD2 (6 bases each). Per germline, CDR1 MGHRA and CDR2 YSYEKL. The CDR3 covers 15 residues. V dropped 4 bases and J dropped 0 bases, with 13 bases sitting between them.

This clonotype was detected ten times or more. This chain joins TRBV18 and TRBJ1-2, with a possible D match to TRBD1 (5 bases). CDR3 size: 14 residues. Trimming pared 2 bases from V and 4 bases from J, leaving 11 bases between. Germline V gene data show CDR1 as KGHSH and CDR2 as LQKENI. The CDR3: CASSPDGTVYGYTF. CDR3 nucleotides: TGTGCCAGCTCACCAGACGGGACGGTCTATGGCTACACCTTC. The full variable domain, rest sourced from reference TRBV18 and TRBJ1-2, is NAGVMQNPRHLVRRRGQEARLRCSPMKGHSHVYWYRQLPEEGLKFMVYLQKENIIDESGMPKERFSAEFPKEGPSILRIQQVVRGDSAAYFCASSPDGTVYGYTFGSGTRLTVV.

This clonotype is termed medium-sized. The chain links TRBV6-4 to TRBJ2-7, with 11 positions matching TRBD2. Germline V lookup: CDR1 MRHNA, CDR2 SNTAGT. The V segment lost 2 bases and the J segment 3 bases; nucleotides outside the gene matches: 6. This CDR3 is built from 16 residues. CDR3 in amino acids: CASSDARLAGSYEQYF. CDR3 sequence (DNA): TGTGCCAGCAGTGACGCTCGACTAGCGGGAAGCTACGAGCAGTACTTC.

This clonotype showed up just a few times. V is TRBV6-1 and J is TRBJ1-6; unclear D gene. Germline-derived CDR1 and CDR2 are MNHNS and SASEGT. With 0 bases removed from V and 4 bases from J, the gap between germline ends came to 10 bases. The CDR3 totals 16 residues. CDR3 bases: TGTGCCAGCAGTGAAGCGCTTCGGCAATATAATTCACCCCTCCACTTT. As protein: CASSEALRQYNSPLHF.

This clonotype was found once. The rearrangement links TRBV6-2 or TRBV6-3 to TRBJ2-2, with 7 positions matching TRBD1. Germline CDR1 MNHEY, CDR2 SVGEGT. The CDR3 length is 18 residues. Trimming took 5 bases from V and 2 from J; bases not matched to a gene: 14. The CDR3, as DNA: TGTGCCAGCAGTACCCGCCCCCCGGGACAGCTTAACACCGGGGAGCTGTTTTTT. Protein product: CASSTRPPGQLNTGELFF.